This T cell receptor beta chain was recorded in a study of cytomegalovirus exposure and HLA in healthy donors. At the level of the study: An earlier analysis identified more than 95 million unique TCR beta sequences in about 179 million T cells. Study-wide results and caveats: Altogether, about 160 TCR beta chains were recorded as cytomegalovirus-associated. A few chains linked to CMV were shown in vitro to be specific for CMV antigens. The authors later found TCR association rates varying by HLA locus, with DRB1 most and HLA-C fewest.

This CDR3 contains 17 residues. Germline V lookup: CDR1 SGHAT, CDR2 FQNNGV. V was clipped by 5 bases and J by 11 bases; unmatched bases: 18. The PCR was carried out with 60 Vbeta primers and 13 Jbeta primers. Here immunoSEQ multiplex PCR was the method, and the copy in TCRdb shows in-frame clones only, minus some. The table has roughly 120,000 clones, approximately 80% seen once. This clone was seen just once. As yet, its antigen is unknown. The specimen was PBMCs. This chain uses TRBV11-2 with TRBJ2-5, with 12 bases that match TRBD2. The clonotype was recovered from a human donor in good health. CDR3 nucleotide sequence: TGTGCCAGCAGCCCCCCGACGTCTAGCGGGGGGGCCCCGATACAGTACTTC. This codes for CASSPPTSSGGAPIQYF.